The present entry profiles one T cell receptor (beta chain) with its context. This clone's antigen is unknown. No clone much larger than this one lies a single base away; base qualities are absent. Library creation used the immunoSEQ multiplex PCR assay. TCRdb limited this immuneACCESS table to in-frame rearrangements with V and J called. A share of clones is missing; checked studies link under half to unresolved V genes, and the rest is unexplained. The sample table lists over 90,000 clones, around 96% of them with a count of one. The ten most abundant clones make up about 0.36% of the sample. The record originates from a study of technical replicates of blood from a handful of donors (TCRdb year 2017). The material sequenced was T cells isolated from PBMCs. The sequence was collected from a human donor in good health.

The nucleotide sequence reads TGTGCCAGCAGTTTAGGGACTAGCGGGAGTGGATACAATGAGCAGTTCTTC. Protein translation: CASSLGTSGSGYNEQFF. The V and J genes are TRBV27 and TRBJ2-1; TRBD2 lines up with 14 middle nucleotides. V is pruned by 2 bases and J by 4 bases, leaving 4 bases of the junction without a gene match. Per the germline V gene (reference sequence), MNHEY is the CDR1 and SMNVEV is the CDR2. Inclusive of the bounding cysteine and phenylalanine, the CDR3 is 17 residues long. CDR3 DNA is the only sequence kept; it has 51 bases, read in frame from the first base.